A single sample is the source of the 24 T cell receptor beta chains below, sequenced in a study of T cell responses to AZD1222 COVID-19 vaccine. Sequencing used immunoSEQ multiplex PCR; TCRdb keeps in-frame clones, though not all of them. The sample records about 72,000 clones, around 90% being singletons. Sequenced here: peripheral blood, sampled on day 0 of AZD1222 vaccination. These receptors were obtained from an adult in good health.

This chain uses TRBV12-5 with TRBJ1-1; D may be TRBD1 (5 bases). Germline CDR1 and CDR2: LGHNT and FRNRAP. Trimming removed 4 bases from V and 5 bases from J, with 17 bases in between. The CDR3 is 15 amino acids. The CDR3 DNA is TGTGCTAGTGGTTCCCTTCAGGGAAGGGGTACTGAAGCTTTCTTT. As protein: CASGSLQGRGTEAFF.

The gene calls are TRBV2 and TRBJ2-6; no clear D gene. In germline, CDR1 is SNHLY, CDR2 FYNNEI. The CDR3 consists of 15 residues. V was clipped by 2 bases and J by 0 bases, with 5 bases between them. The CDR3 here is CASSEWSSGANVLTF. The CDR3 region has the DNA TGTGCCAGCAGTGAATGGAGCTCTGGGGCCAACGTCCTGACTTTC.

The chain has TRBV6-6 and TRBJ1-1, with 7 bases that match TRBD1. The J segment lost 8 bases and the V segment lost 5 bases, leaving 8 bases of the junction unmatched. Germline CDR1 reads MNHNY; CDR2 reads SVGAGI (reference sequence). This CDR3 region has 13 residues. The CDR3 region is CASSLTGEREAFF. The CDR3 DNA sequence: TGTGCCAGCAGTCTTACAGGGGAAAGGGAAGCTTTCTTT.

The chain links TRBV3-1 (or the pseudogene TRBV3-2) to TRBJ2-1; D is ambiguous. Germline V gives CDR1 LGHDT, CDR2 YNNKEL (reference sequence). Trimming left V 1 base short and J 2 bases short, with 6 bases between. The CDR3 is 14 residues long. The CDR3 sequence: CASSQGTPYNEQFF. In DNA form, the CDR3 reads TGTGCCAGCAGCCAAGGGACCCCCTACAATGAGCAGTTCTTC.

The gene calls are TRBV3-1 (or the pseudogene TRBV3-2) and TRBJ1-3; maybe TRBD1 (5 bases). Germline V lookup: CDR1 LGHDT, CDR2 YNNKEL (reference sequence). The ends were cut back, 0 bases at V and 3 bases at J, with 9 bases in the middle. The CDR3 is 15 residues long. The CDR3 region is CASSQEGVGGNTIYF. The CDR3 nucleotides are TGTGCCAGCAGCCAAGAGGGGGTTGGTGGAAACACCATATATTTT.

Points on this clone: One end of the junction is discordant with germline, which a read error may explain. The genes are TRBV6-1 and TRBJ1-1; D possibly corresponds to TRBD1 (5 bases). Germline lookup yields CDR1 MNHNS and CDR2 SASEGT. This CDR3 is built from 12 residues. CDR3 DNA: TGTGCCAGCAGTCAAGCGGGAGGGGCCGCTTTCTTT. As protein: CASSQAGGAAFF.

The chain links TRBV25-1 to TRBJ1-1; D is unresolved. This CDR3 is 15 amino acids long. Trimming pared 1 base from V and 0 bases from J, leaving 9 bases between. Germline assignment: CDR1 MGHDK and CDR2 SYGVNS. CDR3 DNA: TGTGCCAGCAGTGAATCCCCGGGGATGAACACTGAAGCTTTCTTT. The encoded protein is CASSESPGMNTEAFF.

The rearrangement joins TRBV7-3 to TRBJ2-1, with a tentative D call TRBD2 (7 bases). V lost 4 bases, J lost 5 bases, and 12 bases lay in between. The CDR3 has 14 residues. Germline V lookup: CDR1 SGHTA, CDR2 FQGTGA. The CDR3 nucleotides are TGTGCCAGCAGCTCGGGGGGCTCAAACAATGAGCAGTTCTTC. Translation: CASSSGGSNNEQFF.

This clone was seen a single time. The chain has TRBV7-3 and TRBJ1-2; D is perhaps TRBD1 (6 bases). Germline CDR1 SGHTA, CDR2 FQGTGA. V lost 4 bases, J lost 4 bases, and 16 bases lay in between. The CDR3 totals 15 residues. This CDR3 is CASSSDSLSPYGYTF. The CDR3 bases are TGTGCCAGCAGCTCGGACAGCCTCTCCCCCTATGGCTACACCTTC.

This chain links TRBV4-3 with TRBJ1-2, with D perhaps TRBD1 (6 bases). Per the germline V gene, CDR1 is LGHNA and CDR2 is YSLEER. The V end lost 0 bases, the J end lost 8 bases, and 10 bases lay between the germline ends. There are 13 residues in the CDR3. Written as DNA, the CDR3 is TGCGCCAGCAGCCAAGAGATGACAGGAGGCTACACCTTC. Its translation is CASSQEMTGGYTF.

This chain uses TRBV9 with TRBJ1-3; unclear D gene. V was shortened by 4 bases and J by 4 bases, with 24 bases between the two germline ends. Germline values: CDR1 SGDLS, CDR2 YYNGEE. This CDR3 is built from 18 residues. The CDR3 coding sequence is TGTGCCAGCAGCCCCCTTTTCAGTCAGGAAAAGAGCGGAAACACCATATATTTT. This translates into CASSPLFSQEKSGNTIYF. Drawing the rest from reference TRBV9 and TRBJ1-3, the complete variable domain is DSGVTQTPKHLITATGQRVTLRCSPRSGDLSVYWYQQSLDQGLQFLIQYYNGEERAKGNILERFSAQQFPDLHSELNLSSLELGDSALYFCASSPLFSQEKSGNTIYFGEGSWLTVV.

The V and J genes are TRBV2 and TRBJ2-2, with TRBD2 identical over 12 bases. J lost 5 bases, V lost 2 bases, and 9 bases had no gene match. This CDR3 is 18 amino acids long. CDR1 and CDR2 (germline): SNHLY, FYNNEI. The CDR3 DNA reads as TGTGCCAGCAGTGAAAGGGTCCTAGCGGGGGGGCAAACCGGGGAGCTGTTTTTT. Amino acids: CASSERVLAGGQTGELFF.

This rearrangement joins TRBV30 to TRBJ1-3, with D unresolved. Deletions cut 5 bases from V and 2 bases from J, with 10 bases between. The CDR3 is made up of 13 amino acids. Germline V CDR1 and CDR2: GTSNPN, SVGIG (reference sequence). DNA for the CDR3: TGTGCCTGGGCTCTCGCTCCTGGAAACACCATATATTTT. Translating it yields CAWALAPGNTIYF. The complete variable domain, with remaining parts taken from reference TRBV30 and TRBJ1-3, reads SQTIHQWPATLVQPVGSPLSLECTVEGTSNPNLYWYRQAAGRGLQLLFYSVGIGQISSEVPQNLSASRPQDRQFILSSKKLLLSDSGFYLCAWALAPGNTIYFGEGSWLTVV.

V usage is TRBV9 and J usage is TRBJ1-3; D is ambiguous. Trimming pared 4 bases from V and 1 base from J, leaving 15 bases between. The CDR3 is made up of 16 amino acids. From germline, CDR1 is SGDLS and CDR2 YYNGEE. CDR3 sequence reads: CASSSRAHPSGNTIYF. As DNA, the CDR3 is TGTGCCAGCAGCTCACGGGCCCACCCTTCTGGAAACACCATATATTTT.

This chain joins TRBV5-1 and TRBJ2-3; D remains ambiguous. This CDR3 spans 14 amino acids. Per the germline V gene, CDR1 is SGHRS and CDR2 is YFSETQ. The V gene lost 0 bases and the J gene lost 6 bases, with 11 bases spanning the gap. For the CDR3, the DNA is TGCGCCAGCAGCTTGGGCCCACCAAGCGATACGCAGTATTTT. Translated, it gives CASSLGPPSDTQYF.

The chain couples TRBV7-9 to TRBJ2-5; TRBD2 matches at 7 bases. This CDR3 comprises 16 residues. CDR1 and CDR2 (germline): SEHNR, FQNEAQ (reference sequence). The trim removed 4 bases at V and 2 bases at J, leaving 10 bases unmatched. The CDR3 nucleotides read TGTGCCAGCAGCTCCCTCGGTGGGGGGGTTCAAGAGACCCAGTACTTC. This codes for CASSSLGGGVQETQYF.

The J gene is TRBJ1-5, the V gene TRBV12-3 or TRBV12-4; a weak D match, TRBD1 (5 bases). Between the trimmed V and J ends, which lost 5 bases and 5 bases, there was a span of 10 bases. The CDR3 has 13 residues. CDR3 nucleotides: TGTGCCAGCAGTGGACAAACTTATCAGCCCCAGCATTTT. Translated, it gives CASSGQTYQPQHF.

V and J are TRBV4-2 and TRBJ1-4, with TRBD1 as a possible D gene (5 bases). Germline V gene data show CDR1 as LGHNA and CDR2 as YNFKEQ. The CDR3 loop spans 12 amino acids. Trimming stripped 4 bases from V and 10 bases from J, with 10 bases between. The chain's CDR3 is CASSLTGGKLFF. CDR3 DNA sequence: TGTGCCAGCAGCCTTACTGGGGGAAAACTGTTTTTT.

This chain joins TRBV30 and TRBJ1-2, with 7 nucleotides matching TRBD1. CDR1 is GTSNPN and CDR2 is SVGIG in the germline V gene (reference sequence). Unmatched junction bases numbered 11, after V lost 4 bases and J lost 6 bases. CDR3 length equals 14 residues. The CDR3 sequence is CAWTRGTELHGYTF. As DNA, the CDR3 is TGTGCCTGGACTCGAGGGACAGAGCTGCATGGCTACACCTTC.

This rearrangement joins TRBV5-4 to TRBJ2-1; 7 bases fit TRBD1. The CDR3 runs 15 residues. The J segment lost 3 bases and the V segment lost 0 bases, leaving 3 bases of the junction unmatched. Germline V CDR1 and CDR2: SGHNT, YYREEE (reference sequence). Here the CDR3 reads CASSLGGGGYNEQFF. The CDR3 bases are TGTGCCAGCAGCTTGGGAGGGGGCGGCTACAATGAGCAGTTCTTC.

The V gene is TRBV5-1, the J gene TRBJ2-7, with unresolved D. Germline values: CDR1 SGHRS, CDR2 YFSETQ. V lost 7 bases and J 5 bases, leaving 19 bases between the germline ends. This CDR3 comprises 14 residues. As DNA, the CDR3 is TGCGCCAGCCGCAGGTGGCTAGGCGTCAACGAGCAGTACTTC. Translated, it gives CASRRWLGVNEQYF.

This clone has only a few counts. The chain links TRBV5-4 to TRBJ1-4; D possibly corresponds to TRBD1 (6 bases). The CDR3 runs 16 residues. CDR1 and CDR2 (germline): SGHNT, YYREEE (reference sequence). Trimming removed 4 bases from V and 5 bases from J, with 18 bases in between. The CDR3 DNA sequence: TGTGCCAGCAGCCAGTCGGGGTGGGGGCGAAATGAAAAACTGTTTTTT. The encoded protein is CASSQSGWGRNEKLFF.

The V and J genes are TRBV7-2 and TRBJ1-5; no clear D. Germline CDR1 and CDR2: SGHTA and FQGNSA. The CDR3 sequence is 14 residues long. Trimming left V 1 base short and J 6 bases short, with 10 bases between. The CDR3 DNA reads TGTGCCAGCAGCTTAGATGGAGCCGGTCAGCCCCAGCATTTT. Translation gives CASSLDGAGQPQHF.

The chain combines TRBV5-4 with TRBJ1-6; D remains ambiguous. CDR3 length: 13 residues. CDR1 is SGHNT and CDR2 is YYREEE in the germline V gene (reference sequence). Trimming took off 1 base at V and 7 bases at J, with 6 bases between the two ends. The chain's CDR3 is CASSLYSNSPLHF. CDR3 nucleotide sequence: TGTGCCAGCAGCTTGTACAGCAATTCACCCCTCCACTTT.